This is a list of T cell receptor beta chains from one sample in a study of T cells after yellow fever vaccination. TCRdb analysed the 5' RACE reads with MiXCR anew, one entry per CDR3 protein. This sample has 250,000 to 400,000 distinct CDR3 sequences, with 3.5% to 4.5% found just once. The specimen comprised PBMCs, sampled 15 days after the yellow fever booster vaccination. The receptor source for this set is a man younger than 35 who received the YFV17D yellow fever vaccine. The CDR3 runs from the conserved cysteine through the conserved F or W.

V gene: TRBV12-3/TRBV12-4; J gene: TRBJ2-2; CDR3 protein: CASFGPSNTGELFF
V gene: TRBV7-8; J gene: TRBJ2-3; CDR3 protein: CASSVGHLTDTQYF
V gene: TRBV7-2; J gene: TRBJ2-4; CDR3 protein: CASSPNLPKVQYF
V gene: TRBV12-3/TRBV12-4; J gene: TRBJ2-5; CDR3 protein: CASSPPPGTPTRETQYF
V gene: TRBV7-2; J gene: TRBJ1-1; CDR3 protein: CASSQPRDAGLAFF
V gene: TRBV5-1; J gene: TRBJ2-3; CDR3 protein: CASSFSTNTDTQYF
V gene: TRBV10-3; J gene: TRBJ1-4; CDR3 protein: CAISKDRTNEKLFF
V gene: TRBV29-1; J gene: TRBJ1-1; CDR3 protein: CSVDTWGTEAFF
V gene: TRBV19; J gene: TRBJ1-1; CDR3 protein: CASSIDSRRSLQGADTEAFF
V gene: TRBV7-2; J gene: TRBJ1-2; CDR3 protein: CASSPGPDYGYTF
V gene: TRBV12-3/TRBV12-4; J gene: TRBJ1-5; CDR3 protein: CASSFWQVGNQPQHF
V gene: TRBV20-1; J gene: TRBJ1-3; CDR3 protein: CSARDLDRGGNTIYF
V gene: TRBV4-3; J gene: TRBJ1-2; CDR3 protein: CASSQLDRAGGYTF
V gene: TRBV5-1; J gene: TRBJ2-1; CDR3 protein: CASSLVLGTSSYNEQFF
V gene: TRBV27; J gene: TRBJ1-5; CDR3 protein: CASSPLFRQPQHF
V gene: TRBV7-2; J gene: TRBJ2-1; CDR3 protein: CASSFVAGERYNEQFF
V gene: TRBV20-1; J gene: TRBJ2-5; CDR3 protein: CSASPAGGETQYF
V gene: TRBV7-2; J gene: TRBJ2-3; CDR3 protein: CASSLLDRGHGTQYF
V gene: TRBV20-1; J gene: TRBJ1-1; CDR3 protein: CSARDWGAEAFF
V gene: TRBV6-6; J gene: TRBJ1-5; CDR3 protein: CASKEGGVEQPQHF
V gene: TRBV10-2; J gene: TRBJ2-4; CDR3 protein: CASSEHSLNIQYF
V gene: TRBV5-6; J gene: TRBJ2-1; CDR3 protein: CASSLAAGLQGEQFF
V gene: TRBV5-1; J gene: TRBJ2-3; CDR3 protein: CASSLGGAQDTQYF
V gene: TRBV4-3; J gene: TRBJ2-6; CDR3 protein: CASSPRGPGANVLTF
V gene: TRBV6-1; J gene: TRBJ2-3; CDR3 protein: CASTLGQGPDTQYF
V gene: TRBV5-8; J gene: TRBJ2-3; CDR3 protein: CASNPSGISTDTQYF
V gene: TRBV5-1; J gene: TRBJ2-1; CDR3 protein: CASSPGTEFSNEQFF
V gene: TRBV28; J gene: TRBJ1-1; CDR3 protein: CASSFGTTMNTEAFF
V gene: TRBV7-9; J gene: TRBJ2-6; CDR3 protein: CANPPGLGANVLTF
V gene: TRBV7-9; J gene: TRBJ2-3; CDR3 protein: CASSPDSVTDTQYF
V gene: TRBV7-8; J gene: TRBJ1-5; CDR3 protein: CASSLAGRSNQPQHF
V gene: TRBV6-2/TRBV6-3; J gene: TRBJ2-3; CDR3 protein: CASSWDRESTDTQYF
V gene: TRBV2; J gene: TRBJ1-5; CDR3 protein: CASTRGLSSNQPQHF
V gene: TRBV20-1; J gene: TRBJ2-7; CDR3 protein: CSASTPIAYEQYF
V gene: TRBV7-7; J gene: TRBJ2-2; CDR3 protein: CASSRGLGNTGELFF
V gene: TRBV12-3/TRBV12-4; J gene: TRBJ2-3; CDR3 protein: CASSRSGNTDTQYF
V gene: TRBV28; J gene: TRBJ1-4; CDR3 protein: CASSLTGANEKLFF
V gene: TRBV29-1; J gene: TRBJ2-3; CDR3 protein: CSVSLTRGGADTQYF
V gene: TRBV12-3/TRBV12-4; J gene: TRBJ2-1; CDR3 protein: CASTSLTSKSYNEQFF
V gene: TRBV5-4; J gene: TRBJ2-5; CDR3 protein: CASSLVDSSVETQYF
V gene: TRBV10-2; J gene: TRBJ1-1; CDR3 protein: CASSDRIGEAFF
V gene: TRBV15; J gene: TRBJ2-5; CDR3 protein: CATSPTGGTETQYF
V gene: TRBV4-1; J gene: TRBJ2-3; CDR3 protein: CASSPLARGDTQYF
V gene: TRBV5-6; J gene: TRBJ2-1; CDR3 protein: CASSPSTSRGNEQFF
V gene: TRBV4-1; J gene: TRBJ1-5; CDR3 protein: CASSQVWQLSNQPQHF
V gene: TRBV12-3/TRBV12-4; J gene: TRBJ1-3; CDR3 protein: CASSPPGHGSWLTIYF
V gene: TRBV4-3; J gene: TRBJ2-3; CDR3 protein: CASSQGSGLQTDTQYF
V gene: TRBV6-2/TRBV6-3; J gene: TRBJ2-1; CDR3 protein: CASRDSKVGNEQFF
V gene: TRBV6-5; J gene: TRBJ1-2; CDR3 protein: CASSTLEGGPYGYTF
V gene: TRBV12-3/TRBV12-4; J gene: TRBJ1-1; CDR3 protein: CASGGAWGQSEAFF
V gene: TRBV7-7; J gene: TRBJ2-3; CDR3 protein: CASSPVGASDTQYF
V gene: TRBV7-9; J gene: TRBJ2-4; CDR3 protein: CASSFGLASDIQYF
V gene: TRBV27; J gene: TRBJ1-1; CDR3 protein: CASSPWTGRANTEAFF